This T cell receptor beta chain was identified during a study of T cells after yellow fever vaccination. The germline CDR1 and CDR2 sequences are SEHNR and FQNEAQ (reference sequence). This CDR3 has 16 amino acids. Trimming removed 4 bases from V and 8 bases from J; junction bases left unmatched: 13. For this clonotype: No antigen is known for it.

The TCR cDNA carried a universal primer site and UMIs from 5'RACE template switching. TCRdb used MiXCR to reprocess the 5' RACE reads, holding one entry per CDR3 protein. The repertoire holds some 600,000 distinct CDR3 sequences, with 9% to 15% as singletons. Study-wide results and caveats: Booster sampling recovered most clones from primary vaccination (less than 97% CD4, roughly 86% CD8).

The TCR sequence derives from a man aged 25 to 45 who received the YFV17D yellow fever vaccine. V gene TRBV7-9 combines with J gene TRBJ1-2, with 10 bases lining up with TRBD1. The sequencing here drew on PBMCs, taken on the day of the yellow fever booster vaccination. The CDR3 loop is CASSSPRFGTGDGYTF. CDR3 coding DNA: TGTGCCAGCAGCTCCCCCCGTTTCGGGACAGGGGACGGCTACACCTTC.